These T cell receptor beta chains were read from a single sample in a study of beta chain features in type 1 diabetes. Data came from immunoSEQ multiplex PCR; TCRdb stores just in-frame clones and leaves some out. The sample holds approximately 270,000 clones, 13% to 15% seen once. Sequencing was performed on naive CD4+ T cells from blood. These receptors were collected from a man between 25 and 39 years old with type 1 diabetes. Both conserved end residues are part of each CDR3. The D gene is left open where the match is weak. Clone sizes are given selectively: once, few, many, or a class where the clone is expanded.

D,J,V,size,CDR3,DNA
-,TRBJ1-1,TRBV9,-,CASSVEGQSEAFF,TGTGCCAGCAGCGTAGAGGGGCAATCTGAAGCTTTCTTT
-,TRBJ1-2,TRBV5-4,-,CASPPPDGSKEFVGYTF,TGTGCCAGCCCTCCCCCCGACGGGTCTAAAGAGTTCGTTGGCTACACCTTC
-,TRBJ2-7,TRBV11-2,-,CASNGGAYEQYF,TGTGCCAGCAATGGAGGAGCCTACGAGCAGTACTTC
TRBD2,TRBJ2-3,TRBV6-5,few,CASSHRLAAADTQYF,TGTGCCAGCAGCCACCGGCTAGCGGCTGCAGATACGCAGTATTTT
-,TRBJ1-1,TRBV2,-,CASEVEVNTEAFF,TGTGCCAGCGAGGTGGAGGTGAACACTGAAGCTTTCTTT
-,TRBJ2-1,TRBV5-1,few,CASSSTLTAGPKEFF,TGCGCCAGCAGCTCTACTCTAACAGCTGGGCCTAAAGAGTTCTTC
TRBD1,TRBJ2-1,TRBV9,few,CASSSGQSYNEQFF,TGTGCCAGCAGCTCGGGACAGTCCTACAATGAGCAGTTCTTC
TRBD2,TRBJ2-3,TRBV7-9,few,CASSRDAGEDTQYF,TGTGCCAGCAGCCGAGACGCGGGAGAAGATACGCAGTATTTT
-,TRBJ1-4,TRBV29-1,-,CSAQGGATNEKLFF,TGCAGCGCCCAAGGGGGAGCAACTAATGAAAAACTGTTTTTT
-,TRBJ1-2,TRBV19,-,CASSIEEGYGYTF,TGTGCCAGTAGTATCGAGGAGGGCTATGGCTACACCTTC
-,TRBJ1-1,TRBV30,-,CAWRNAGNTEAFF,TGTGCCTGGCGAAACGCGGGGAACACTGAAGCTTTCTTT
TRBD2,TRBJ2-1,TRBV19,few,CANHEGAGVLNEQFF,TGTGCCAATCATGAAGGGGCGGGAGTCTTGAATGAGCAGTTCTTC
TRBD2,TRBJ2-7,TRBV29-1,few,CSVAASGGPSYEQYF,TGCAGCGTGGCCGCCTCGGGAGGCCCCTCCTACGAGCAGTACTTC
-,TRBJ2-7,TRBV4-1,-,CASSQDLFVSSTTYEQYF,TGCGCCAGCAGCCAAGATCTTTTTGTGTCTAGCACTACCTACGAGCAGTACTTC
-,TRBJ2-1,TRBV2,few,CASSDVRDEQFF,TGTGCCAGCAGTGACGTGCGCGATGAGCAGTTCTTC
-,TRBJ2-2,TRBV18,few,CASSPSPTNTGELFF,TGTGCCAGCTCACCAAGTCCTACGAACACCGGGGAGCTGTTTTTT
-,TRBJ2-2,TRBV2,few,CASRRQVLNTGELFF,TGTGCCAGCCGCAGACAGGTTCTAAACACCGGGGAGCTGTTTTTT
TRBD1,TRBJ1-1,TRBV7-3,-,CASRRTGGLNTEAFF,TGTGCCAGCAGGCGTACAGGGGGTTTGAACACTGAAGCTTTCTTT
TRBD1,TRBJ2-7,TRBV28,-,CASITSRTGGSYEQYF,TGTGCCAGCATCACATCCCGGACAGGGGGCTCCTACGAGCAGTACTTC
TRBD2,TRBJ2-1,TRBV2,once,CASTLTSGRPDEQFF,TGTGCCAGCACTCTGACTAGCGGGAGACCGGATGAGCAGTTCTTC
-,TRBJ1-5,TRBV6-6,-,CASTGDSNQPQHF,TGTGCCAGCACCGGAGATAGCAATCAGCCCCAGCATTTT
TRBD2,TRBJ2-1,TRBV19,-,CASRQGARTSLVHNEQFF,TGTGCCAGTAGACAGGGAGCCCGGACTAGCTTGGTCCACAATGAGCAGTTCTTC
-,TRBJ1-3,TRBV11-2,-,CASSSSRTGNTIYF,TGTGCCAGCAGCTCGAGCAGGACTGGAAACACCATATATTTT
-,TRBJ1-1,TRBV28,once,CASSLSYRADTEAFF,TGTGCCAGCAGTCTTTCATACAGGGCGGACACTGAAGCTTTCTTT
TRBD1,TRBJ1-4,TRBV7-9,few,CASSPDRVSEKLFF,TGTGCCAGCAGCCCGGACAGGGTTTCTGAAAAACTGTTTTTT
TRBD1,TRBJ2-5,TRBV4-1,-,CASSPGTGARETQYF,TGCGCCAGCAGCCCCGGGACAGGGGCTCGGGAGACCCAGTACTTC
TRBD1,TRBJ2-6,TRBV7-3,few,CASSSTGAGANVLTF,TGTGCCAGCAGCTCGACAGGGGCTGGGGCCAACGTCCTGACTTTC
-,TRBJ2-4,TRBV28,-,CASSSSGSAKNIQYF,TGTGCCAGCAGTTCCTCCGGTTCAGCCAAAAACATTCAGTACTTC
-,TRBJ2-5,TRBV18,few,CASSPLLDSQETQYF,TGTGCCAGCTCACCTCTACTGGACAGTCAAGAGACCCAGTACTTC
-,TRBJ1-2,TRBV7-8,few,CASSLVSGLNYGYTF,TGTGCCAGCAGCTTAGTCTCGGGTCTTAACTATGGCTACACCTTC
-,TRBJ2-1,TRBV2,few,CASSEGQERTKFF,TGTGCCAGCAGTGAAGGCCAGGAACGTACGAAGTTCTTC
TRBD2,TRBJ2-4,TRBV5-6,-,CASSPSGSRLQYF,TGTGCCAGCAGCCCTAGCGGGAGTCGACTTCAGTACTTC
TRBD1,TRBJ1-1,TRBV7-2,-,CASSPQLTGVTEAFF,TGTGCCAGCAGCCCCCAACTGACAGGGGTCACTGAAGCTTTCTTT
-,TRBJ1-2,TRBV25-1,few,CASSETDYGYTF,TGTGCCAGCAGTGAAACGGACTATGGCTACACCTTC
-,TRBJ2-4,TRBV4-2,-,CASSQATGNIQYF,TGTGCCAGCAGCCAAGCGACAGGAAACATTCAGTACTTC
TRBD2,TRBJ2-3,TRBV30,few,CAWSGLAGFSDTQYF,TGTGCCTGGAGCGGACTAGCGGGTTTTTCGGATACGCAGTATTTT
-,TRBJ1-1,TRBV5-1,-,CASSSRVNAEAFF,TGCGCCAGCAGCTCCCGGGTGAACGCTGAAGCTTTCTTT
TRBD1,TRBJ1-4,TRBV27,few,CASARPGQGAGKLFF,TGTGCCAGCGCGAGACCGGGACAGGGGGCTGGAAAACTGTTTTTT
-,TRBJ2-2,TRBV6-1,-,CASSVFSGNTGELFF,TGTGCCAGCAGTGTTTTTTCAGGGAACACCGGGGAGCTGTTTTTT
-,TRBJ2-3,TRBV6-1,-,CASTKQVSQDTQYF,TGTGCCAGCACCAAACAGGTCTCCCAAGATACGCAGTATTTT
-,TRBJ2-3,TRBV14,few,CASSSWGPGTDTQYF,TGTGCCAGCAGTTCATGGGGGCCCGGCACAGATACGCAGTATTTT
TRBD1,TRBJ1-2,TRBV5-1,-,CASSLEGQGYGYTF,TGCGCCAGCAGCTTGGAGGGACAGGGCTATGGCTACACCTTC
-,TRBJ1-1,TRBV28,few,CASSLSGSQAFF,TGTGCCAGCAGTTTATCGGGTTCGCAAGCTTTCTTT
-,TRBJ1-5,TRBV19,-,CASSGQSNQPQHF,TGTGCCAGCTCCGGACAGAGCAATCAGCCCCAGCATTTT
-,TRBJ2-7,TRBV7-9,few,CASSSGGDYEQYF,TGTGCCAGCAGCTCTGGAGGGGATTACGAGCAGTACTTC